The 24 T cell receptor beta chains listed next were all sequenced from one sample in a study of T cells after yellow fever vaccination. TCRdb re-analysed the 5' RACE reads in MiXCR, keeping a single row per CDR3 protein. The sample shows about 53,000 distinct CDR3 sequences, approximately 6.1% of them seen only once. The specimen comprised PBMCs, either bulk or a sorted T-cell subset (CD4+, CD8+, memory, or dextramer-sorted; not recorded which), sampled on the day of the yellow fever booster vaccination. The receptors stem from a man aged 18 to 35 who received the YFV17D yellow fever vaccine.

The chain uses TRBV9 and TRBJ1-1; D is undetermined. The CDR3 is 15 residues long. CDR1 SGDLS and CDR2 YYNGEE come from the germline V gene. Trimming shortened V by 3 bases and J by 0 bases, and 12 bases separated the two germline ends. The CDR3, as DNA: TGTGCCAGCAGCGAGGCAGGCGGGATGAACACTGAAGCTTTCTTT. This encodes CASSEAGGMNTEAFF. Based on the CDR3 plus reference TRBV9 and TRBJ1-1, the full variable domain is DSGVTQTPKHLITATGQRVTLRCSPRSGDLSVYWYQQSLDQGLQFLIQYYNGEERAKGNILERFSAQQFPDLHSELNLSSLELGDSALYFCASSEAGGMNTEAFFGQGTRLTVV.

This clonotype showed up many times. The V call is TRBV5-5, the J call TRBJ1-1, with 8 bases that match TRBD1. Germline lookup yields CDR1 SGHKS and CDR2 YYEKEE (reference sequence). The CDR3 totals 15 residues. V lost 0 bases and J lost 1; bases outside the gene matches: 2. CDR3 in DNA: TGTGCCAGCAGCTTGGCCGGGACAGGGAACACTGAAGCTTTCTTT. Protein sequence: CASSLAGTGNTEAFF. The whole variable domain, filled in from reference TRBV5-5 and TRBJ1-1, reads DAGVTQSPTHLIKTRGQQVTLRCSPISGHKSVSWYQQVLGQGPQFIFQYYEKEERGRGNFPDRFSARQFPNYSSELNVNALLLGDSALYLCASSLAGTGNTEAFFGQGTRLTVV.

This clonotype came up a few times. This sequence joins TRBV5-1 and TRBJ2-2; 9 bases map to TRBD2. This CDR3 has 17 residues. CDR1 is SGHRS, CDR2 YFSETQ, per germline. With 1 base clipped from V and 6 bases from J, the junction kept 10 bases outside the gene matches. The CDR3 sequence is CASSLIVSGGISGELFF. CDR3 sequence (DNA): TGCGCCAGCAGCTTGATAGTTAGCGGGGGTATCTCCGGGGAGCTGTTTTTT. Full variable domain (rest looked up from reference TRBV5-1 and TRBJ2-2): KAGVTQTPRYLIKTRGQQVTLSCSPISGHRSVSWYQQTPGQGLQFLFEYFSETQRNKGNFPGRFSGRQFSNSRSEMNVSTLELGDSALYLCASSLIVSGGISGELFFGEGSRLTVL.

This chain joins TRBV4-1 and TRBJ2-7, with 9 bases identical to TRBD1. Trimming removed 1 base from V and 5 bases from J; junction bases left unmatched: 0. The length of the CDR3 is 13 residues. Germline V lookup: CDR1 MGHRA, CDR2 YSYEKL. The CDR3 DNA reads TGCGCCAGCAGCCAAGGGACAGGGGACGAGCAGTACGTC. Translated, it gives CASSQGTGDEQYV.

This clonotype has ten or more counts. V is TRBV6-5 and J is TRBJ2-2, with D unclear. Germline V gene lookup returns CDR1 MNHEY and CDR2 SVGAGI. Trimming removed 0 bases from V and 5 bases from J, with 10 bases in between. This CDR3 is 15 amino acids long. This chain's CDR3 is CASSYSNGATGELFF. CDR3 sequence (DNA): TGTGCCAGCAGTTACTCGAACGGAGCTACCGGGGAGCTGTTTTTT.

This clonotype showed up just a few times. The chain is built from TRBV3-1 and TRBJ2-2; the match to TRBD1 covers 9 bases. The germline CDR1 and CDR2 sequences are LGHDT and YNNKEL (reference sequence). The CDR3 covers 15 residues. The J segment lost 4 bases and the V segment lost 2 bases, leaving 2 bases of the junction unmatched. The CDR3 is CASSQRTGVTGELFF. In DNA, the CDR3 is TGTGCCAGCAGCCAAAGGACAGGGGTCACCGGGGAGCTGTTTTTT.

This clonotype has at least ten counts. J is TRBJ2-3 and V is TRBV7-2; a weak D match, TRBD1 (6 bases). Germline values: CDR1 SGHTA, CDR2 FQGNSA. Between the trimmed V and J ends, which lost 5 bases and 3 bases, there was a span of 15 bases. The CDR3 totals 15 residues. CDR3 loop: CASSINRVRTDTQYF. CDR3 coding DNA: TGTGCCAGCAGCATCAACAGGGTACGGACAGATACGCAGTATTTT.

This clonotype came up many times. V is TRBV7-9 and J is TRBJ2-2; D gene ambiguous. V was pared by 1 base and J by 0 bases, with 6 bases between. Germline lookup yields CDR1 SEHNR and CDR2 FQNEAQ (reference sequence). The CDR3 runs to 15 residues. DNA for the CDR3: TGTGCCAGCAGCTTAGGATTCGCGAACACCGGGGAGCTGTTTTTT. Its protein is CASSLGFANTGELFF.

The CDR3 sequence: CASSPQGSYGELFF. DNA for the CDR3: TGTGCCAGCAGCCCCCAGGGATCTTACGGGGAGCTGTTTTTT. The rearrangement uses TRBV13 and TRBJ2-2; tentative D call: TRBD1 (5 bases). With 5 bases removed from V and 7 bases from J, the gap between germline ends came to 14 bases. Germline lookup yields CDR1 PRHDT and CDR2 FYEKMQ (reference sequence). The CDR3 runs 14 residues.

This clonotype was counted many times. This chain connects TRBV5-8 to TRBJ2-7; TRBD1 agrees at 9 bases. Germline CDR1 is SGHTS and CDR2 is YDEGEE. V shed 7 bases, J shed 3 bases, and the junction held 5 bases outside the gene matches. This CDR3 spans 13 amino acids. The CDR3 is CASRRTGVYEQYF. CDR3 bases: TGTGCCAGCCGTCGGACAGGGGTCTACGAGCAGTACTTC.

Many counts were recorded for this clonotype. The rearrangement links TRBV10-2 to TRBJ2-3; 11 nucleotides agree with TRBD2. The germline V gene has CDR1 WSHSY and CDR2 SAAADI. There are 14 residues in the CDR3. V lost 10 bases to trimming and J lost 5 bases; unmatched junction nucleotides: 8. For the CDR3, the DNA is TGCGCCATCAATAGCGGGGGGGCCCAAGATACGCAGTATTTT. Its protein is CAINSGGAQDTQYF.

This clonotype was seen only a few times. CDR3 sequence (DNA): TGTGCCAGCGGCGCAACAGGGGGCTACAATGAGCAGTTCTTC. Protein: CASGATGGYNEQFF. The rearrangement uses TRBV27 and TRBJ2-1, with 8 bases matching TRBD1. J lost 3 bases, V lost 8 bases, and 6 bases had no gene match. The CDR3 has 14 residues. Looked up from germline, CDR1 is MNHEY and CDR2 is SMNVEV (reference sequence).

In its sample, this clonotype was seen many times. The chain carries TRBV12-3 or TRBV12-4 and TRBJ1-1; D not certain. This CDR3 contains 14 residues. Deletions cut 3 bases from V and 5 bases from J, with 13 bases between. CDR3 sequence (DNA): TGTGCCAGCAGTTTGGGAGGGTTTAATACTGAAGCTTTCTTT. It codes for CASSLGGFNTEAFF.

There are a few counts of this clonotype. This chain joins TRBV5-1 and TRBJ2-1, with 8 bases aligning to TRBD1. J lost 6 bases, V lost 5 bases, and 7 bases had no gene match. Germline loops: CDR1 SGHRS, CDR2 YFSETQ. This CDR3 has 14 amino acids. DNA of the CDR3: TGCGCCAGCAGTCATACACAGGGGGGCAATGAGCAGTTCTTC. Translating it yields CASSHTQGGNEQFF. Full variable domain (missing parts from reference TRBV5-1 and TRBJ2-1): KAGVTQTPRYLIKTRGQQVTLSCSPISGHRSVSWYQQTPGQGLQFLFEYFSETQRNKGNFPGRFSGRQFSNSRSEMNVSTLELGDSALYLCASSHTQGGNEQFFGPGTRLTVL.

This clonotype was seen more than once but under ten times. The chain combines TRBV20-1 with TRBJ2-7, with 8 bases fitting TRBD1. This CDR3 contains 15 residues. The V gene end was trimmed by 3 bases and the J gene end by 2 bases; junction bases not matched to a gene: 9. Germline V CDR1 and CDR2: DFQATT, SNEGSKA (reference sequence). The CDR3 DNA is TGCAGTGCTAGGGGCCGACAGGGGTTCCCCTACGAGCAGTACTTC. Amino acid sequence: CSARGRQGFPYEQYF.

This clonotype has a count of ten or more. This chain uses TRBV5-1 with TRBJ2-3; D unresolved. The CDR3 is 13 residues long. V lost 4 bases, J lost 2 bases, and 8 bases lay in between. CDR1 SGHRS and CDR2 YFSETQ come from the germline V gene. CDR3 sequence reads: CASSPPITDTQYF. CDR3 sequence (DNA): TGCGCCAGCAGCCCTCCTATCACAGATACGCAGTATTTT.

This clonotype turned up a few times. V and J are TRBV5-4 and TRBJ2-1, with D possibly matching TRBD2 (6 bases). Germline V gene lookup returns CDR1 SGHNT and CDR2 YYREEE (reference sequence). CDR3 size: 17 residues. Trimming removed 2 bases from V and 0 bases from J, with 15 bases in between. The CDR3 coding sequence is TGTGCCAGCAGCTTTCCCTCCCGACTAGACTCCTACAATGAGCAGTTCTTC. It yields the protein CASSFPSRLDSYNEQFF.

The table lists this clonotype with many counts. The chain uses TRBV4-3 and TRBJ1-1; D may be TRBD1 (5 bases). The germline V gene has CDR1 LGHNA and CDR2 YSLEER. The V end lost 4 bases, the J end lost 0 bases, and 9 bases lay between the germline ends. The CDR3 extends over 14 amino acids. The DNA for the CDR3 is TGCGCCAGCAGCCGGGACGGGATGAACACTGAAGCTTTCTTT. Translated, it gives CASSRDGMNTEAFF.

This CDR3 reads CASSLGGSGQFF. The CDR3 nucleotides are TGTGCCAGCAGCTTAGGGGGGAGTGGGCAGTTCTTC. The chain recombines TRBV11-2 with TRBJ2-1, with D perhaps given as TRBD1 or TRBD2 (5 bases each). The CDR3 spans 12 residues. Germline V lookup: CDR1 SGHAT, CDR2 FQNNGV. V shed 1 base and J shed 12 bases, with 10 bases lying between them.

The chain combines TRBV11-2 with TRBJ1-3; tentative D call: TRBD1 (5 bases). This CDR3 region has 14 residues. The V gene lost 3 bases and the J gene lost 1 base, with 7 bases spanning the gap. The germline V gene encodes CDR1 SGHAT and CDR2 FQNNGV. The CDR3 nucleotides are TGTGCCAGCAGCTTTGGGGCTTCTGGAAACACCATATATTTT. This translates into CASSFGASGNTIYF. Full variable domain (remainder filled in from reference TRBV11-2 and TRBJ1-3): EAGVAQSPRYKIIEKRQSVAFWCNPISGHATLYWYQQILGQGPKLLIQFQNNGVVDDSQLPKDRFSAERLKGVDSTLKIQPAKLEDSAVYLCASSFGASGNTIYFGEGSWLTVV.

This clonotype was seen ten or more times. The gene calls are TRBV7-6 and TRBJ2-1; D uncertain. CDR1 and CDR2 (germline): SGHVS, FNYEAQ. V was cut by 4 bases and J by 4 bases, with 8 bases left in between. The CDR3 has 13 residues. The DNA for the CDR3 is TGTGCCAGCAGCTCCGACGGGTACAATGAGCAGTTCTTC. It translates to CASSSDGYNEQFF.

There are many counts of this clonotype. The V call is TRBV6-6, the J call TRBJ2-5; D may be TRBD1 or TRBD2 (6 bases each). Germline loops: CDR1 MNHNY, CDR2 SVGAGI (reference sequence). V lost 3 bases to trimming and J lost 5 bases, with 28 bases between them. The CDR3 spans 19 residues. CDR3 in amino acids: CASSYSVGSEGGKRETQYF. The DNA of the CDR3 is TGTGCCAGCAGTTATTCCGTCGGGAGTGAAGGGGGGAAAAGGGAGACCCAGTACTTC.

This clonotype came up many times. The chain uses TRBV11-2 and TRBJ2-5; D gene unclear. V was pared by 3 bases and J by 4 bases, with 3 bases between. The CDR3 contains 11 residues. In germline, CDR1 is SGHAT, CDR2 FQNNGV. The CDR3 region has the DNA TGTGCCAGCAGCTTTATAGAGACCCAGTACTTC. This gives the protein CASSFIETQYF.

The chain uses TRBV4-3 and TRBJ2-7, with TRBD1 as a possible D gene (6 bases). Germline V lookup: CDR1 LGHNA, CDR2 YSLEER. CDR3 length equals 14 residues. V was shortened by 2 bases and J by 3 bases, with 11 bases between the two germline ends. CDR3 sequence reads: CASSQRPGDYEQYF. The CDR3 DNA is TGCGCCAGCAGCCAAAGACCAGGGGACTACGAGCAGTACTTC.